A single TCR beta chain is shown here with its context. This sample was included in a study of T cell changes during pregnancy in multiple sclerosis. Germline values: CDR1 SGHTA, CDR2 FQGNSA. J lost 0 bases, V lost 4 bases, and 5 bases had no gene match. The CDR3 runs 17 residues. This table comes from immunoSEQ multiplex PCR, and its TCRdb copy is limited to in-frame clones, with some not included. The sample shows about 57,000 clones, about 92% of them seen only once. The source was CD4+ T cells from peripheral blood mononuclear cells, collected in the third trimester of pregnancy. J is TRBJ2-1 and V is TRBV7-2, with TRBD2 matching over 11 bases. The TCR originated in a female donor with multiple sclerosis, enrolled in a pregnancy study. CDR3 DNA: TGTGCCAGCAGCTCCACTCTAGCGGGGGGCTCCTACAATGAGCAGTTCTTC. It specifies CASSSTLAGGSYNEQFF.